Below are 26 T cell receptor beta chains sequenced from a single sample in a study of blood T cell repertoires in COVID-19 (dated by TCRdb to between 2020 and 2021). The library was built by means of the immunoSEQ multiplex PCR assay. The clones in this table, taken by TCRdb from immuneACCESS, are in-frame only. Not every clone is retained; where verified, under half of the shortfall comes from an unresolved V gene, and the cause of the rest is unknown. This sample has 55,000 to 80,000 clones in its table, and around 82% of those were observed once. The ten largest clonotypes hold under 8% of the sample. The sample consisted of peripheral blood. The receptor source for this set is a human donor in a cohort sampled during active COVID-19.

The chain has TRBV7-3 and TRBJ2-7; TRBD1 matches 8 bases. The V gene end was trimmed by 4 bases and the J gene end by 3 bases; junction bases not matched to a gene: 11. The germline CDR1 and CDR2 sequences are SGHTA and FQGTGA. The CDR3 consists of 16 residues. The CDR3 DNA sequence: TGTGCCAGCAGCTCCCACCCGGGACAGGTCCACTACGAGCAGTACTTC. Translated: CASSSHPGQVHYEQYF.

The chain joins TRBV5-1 to TRBJ2-3, with D maybe TRBD2 (6 bases). Germline CDR1 is SGHRS and CDR2 is YFSETQ. This CDR3 contains 16 residues. V was cut by 4 bases and J by 4 bases, with 19 bases left in between. DNA for the CDR3: TGCGCCAGCAGCAGGACTGGCGGGAATCAGCCAGATACGCAGTATTTT. This sequence encodes CASSRTGGNQPDTQYF.

V is TRBV6-5 and J is TRBJ1-4, with no clear D. V was shortened by 0 bases and J by 8 bases, with 10 bases between the two germline ends. Looked up from germline, CDR1 is MNHEY and CDR2 is SVGAGI. This CDR3 is 14 amino acids long. The CDR3 DNA reads TGTGCCAGCAGTTACTCCTACCGAAACGAAAAACTGTTTTTT. This gives the protein CASSYSYRNEKLFF.

The chain couples TRBV4-1 to TRBJ1-2, with D possibly TRBD1 on 6 matching bases. The V gene's germline CDR1 is MGHRA and CDR2 YSYEKL. There are 14 residues in the CDR3. V dropped 0 bases and J dropped 4 bases, with 9 bases sitting between them. This CDR3 is CASSQEARGYGYTF. For the CDR3, the DNA is TGCGCCAGCAGCCAAGAAGCCAGGGGCTATGGCTACACCTTC.

This clone was observed a few times. The chain carries TRBV2 and TRBJ1-2, with D hard to call. Germline loops: CDR1 SNHLY, CDR2 FYNNEI. Trimming cost V 3 bases and J 7 bases, with 9 bases left between them. The CDR3 loop spans 12 amino acids. Written as DNA, the CDR3 is TGTGCCAGCAGTGACGACACCTCTGGCTACACCTTC. Its protein is CASSDDTSGYTF.

The rearrangement uses TRBV6-1 and TRBJ2-7, with 7 bases aligning to TRBD1. The CDR3 sequence is 15 residues long. Trimming removed 3 bases from V and 3 bases from J; junction bases left unmatched: 8. Per the germline V gene, CDR1 is MNHNS and CDR2 is SASEGT. CDR3 in amino acids: CASSDRDRLIYEQYF. In nucleotides, the CDR3 is TGTGCCAGCAGTGACCGGGACAGACTGATCTACGAGCAGTACTTC.

Written as DNA, the CDR3 is TGTGCCAGTAGTATGGGGGACAGGGGGGGCACTGAAGCTTTCTTT. Protein product: CASSMGDRGGTEAFF. The chain employs TRBV19 and TRBJ1-1; 11 bases align to TRBD1. Germline CDR1 reads LNHDA; CDR2 reads SQIVND (reference sequence). The V and J ends lost 3 bases and 4 bases, in that order; junction bases with no gene match: 4. The CDR3 is made up of 15 amino acids.

This clone is a singleton in its sample. The chain combines TRBV5-4 with TRBJ2-2; 9 bases are a match to TRBD2. CDR1 SGHNT and CDR2 YYREEE come from the germline V gene (reference sequence). This CDR3 region has 14 residues. With 1 base clipped from V and 6 bases from J, the junction kept 1 base outside the gene matches. CDR3 amino acids: CASSLSGGPGELFF. The CDR3 bases are TGTGCCAGCAGCTTGAGCGGGGGGCCCGGGGAGCTGTTTTTT.

The CDR3 sequence: CASSYAPGYTEAFF. In DNA form, the CDR3 reads TGTGCCAGCAGTTATGCCCCAGGGTACACTGAAGCTTTCTTT. The genes are TRBV6-5 and TRBJ1-1, with D tentatively TRBD1 (5 bases). Per germline, CDR1 MNHEY and CDR2 SVGAGI. V was clipped by 3 bases and J by 3 bases, with 11 bases between them. The CDR3 has 14 amino acids.

The chain has TRBV7-9 and TRBJ2-7; D is unresolved. The V end was cut by 3 bases, the J end by 3 bases, with 6 bases between. The CDR3 is made up of 12 amino acids. Germline CDR1 and CDR2: SEHNR and FQNEAQ (reference sequence). The CDR3 DNA reads TGTGCCAGCAGCTTTGCAGGCTACGAGCAGTACTTC. Amino acids: CASSFAGYEQYF.

V and J are TRBV20-1 and TRBJ2-3, with 9 nucleotides matching TRBD2. The length of the CDR3 is 16 residues. Trimming at V came to 3 bases and at J to 5 bases, leaving 12 bases not matched to a gene. CDR1 and CDR2 (germline): DFQATT, SNEGSKA (reference sequence). CDR3 amino acids: CSASRLAGPPGDTQYF. The CDR3 coding sequence is TGCAGTGCTAGTCGGCTAGCGGGGCCGCCGGGAGATACGCAGTATTTT.

V and J are TRBV6-1 and TRBJ2-3; the D gene is possibly TRBD2 (7 bases). V lost 3 bases and J 4 bases, leaving 14 bases between the germline ends. This CDR3 comprises 15 residues. Germline CDR1 and CDR2: MNHNS and SASEGT. The CDR3 bases are TGTGCCAGCAGTGATGCGGGGGCCGGCGCAGATACGCAGTATTTT. Translated, it gives CASSDAGAGADTQYF.

The CDR3 coding sequence is TGTGCCAGCAGCTTTAAGCGGGGGGGCAGTTATTACTATGAGCAGTTCTTC. Its translation: CASSFKRGGSYYYEQFF. The V gene is TRBV7-2, the J gene TRBJ2-1; the match to TRBD2 covers 10 bases. The CDR3 consists of 17 residues. CDR1 and CDR2 (germline): SGHTA, FQGNSA. V lost 3 bases, J lost 8 bases, and 13 bases stayed unmatched.

This clone was observed once. The rearrangement links TRBV19 to TRBJ1-2; tentative D call: TRBD1 (6 bases). The length of the CDR3 is 13 residues. The V end was cut by 5 bases, the J end by 8 bases, with 15 bases between. The germline CDR1 and CDR2 sequences are LNHDA and SQIVND (reference sequence). CDR3 nucleotides: TGTGCCAGTAGTTCCTCAGGGGTCGGCGGCTACACCTTC. It encodes CASSSSGVGGYTF.

The CDR3 DNA reads as TGTGCCATCGCGCATAACCCCTATGGCTACACCTTC. It yields the protein CAIAHNPYGYTF. This chain connects TRBV10-3 to TRBJ1-2; D is ambiguous. Deletions cut 8 bases from V and 4 bases from J, with 11 bases between. This CDR3 is built from 12 residues. Germline CDR1 is ENHRY and CDR2 is SYGVKD.

Comment on this clone: Other DNA sequences in the sample encode the same CDR3. The rearrangement uses TRBV14 and TRBJ1-2, with 10 bases matching TRBD1. The CDR3 length is 15 residues. V lost 5 bases to trimming and J lost 4 bases; unmatched junction nucleotides: 7. Germline V lookup: CDR1 SGHDN, CDR2 FVKESK. This chain's CDR3 is CASSARTGGLYGYTF. CDR3 nucleotides: TGTGCCAGCAGCGCTCGGACAGGGGGGCTCTATGGCTACACCTTC.

CDR3 loop: CASSSGPRRTGELFF. CDR3 in DNA: TGTGCCAGCAGCAGCGGGCCCCGAAGGACCGGGGAGCTGTTTTTT. The chain uses TRBV6-6 and TRBJ2-2; TRBD2 is a possible D gene (6 bases). CDR3 size: 15 residues. Germline CDR1 reads MNHNY; CDR2 reads SVGAGI (reference sequence). V was cut by 6 bases and J by 5 bases, with 16 bases left in between.

This chain uses TRBV10-3 with TRBJ1-1, with D tentatively TRBD1 (6 bases). The CDR3 spans 13 residues. Germline lookup yields CDR1 ENHRY and CDR2 SYGVKD. The V and J ends lost 8 bases and 4 bases respectively, with 14 bases between them. In DNA form, the CDR3 reads TGTGCCATCCTCGTTGAAGGGGGCACTGAAGCTTTCTTT. Residues: CAILVEGGTEAFF.

This chain uses TRBV5-1 with TRBJ2-2; 8 nucleotides align to TRBD1. J was trimmed by 5 bases and V by 0 bases; bases with no gene match: 0. Germline CDR1 is SGHRS and CDR2 is YFSETQ. The CDR3 has 14 residues. CDR3 amino acids: CASSLGQGTGELFF. CDR3 nucleotides: TGCGCCAGCAGCTTGGGACAGGGGACCGGGGAGCTGTTTTTT.

This chain connects TRBV7-9 to TRBJ2-1; D gene unclear. The CDR3 loop spans 13 amino acids. Trimming removed 1 base from V and 5 bases from J, with 6 bases in between. Germline V CDR1 and CDR2: SEHNR, FQNEAQ (reference sequence). In DNA form, the CDR3 reads TGTGCCAGCAGCTTAGAGCGCAACAATGAGCAGTTCTTC. Translated: CASSLERNNEQFF.

The chain employs TRBV5-1 and TRBJ1-4; perhaps TRBD1 as D (6 bases). The CDR3 has 15 amino acids. The germline V gene encodes CDR1 SGHRS and CDR2 YFSETQ. Between the trimmed V and J ends, which lost 4 bases and 6 bases, there was a span of 16 bases. The CDR3 DNA reads as TGCGCCAGCAGCGCGATACAGGGAGGGGATGAAAAACTGTTTTTT. Its protein is CASSAIQGGDEKLFF.

This sequence joins TRBV28 and TRBJ2-7; 12 bases align to TRBD1. The V gene's germline CDR1 is MDHEN and CDR2 SYDVKM. V dropped 4 bases and J dropped 6; count of bases not matched to a gene: 4. The CDR3 loop spans 14 amino acids. The CDR3 here is CASSSPGQGAEQYF. Written as DNA, the CDR3 is TGTGCCAGCAGTTCACCGGGACAGGGGGCCGAGCAGTACTTC.

The CDR3 coding sequence is TGTGCCAGTAGCTCCGGACAGGGGGCCTTTGGCTACACCTTC. This gives the protein CASSSGQGAFGYTF. V is TRBV19 and J is TRBJ1-2, with 11 positions matching TRBD1. From germline, CDR1 is LNHDA and CDR2 SQIVND (reference sequence). This CDR3 comprises 14 residues. J gave up 7 bases and V 6 bases, and 7 bases lay outside the gene matches.

The chain employs TRBV6-6 and TRBJ2-7, with a weak D call TRBD1 (5 bases). Trimming stripped 5 bases from V and 11 bases from J, with 13 bases between. CDR3 length: 11 amino acids. The germline V gene has CDR1 MNHNY and CDR2 SVGAGI (reference sequence). The CDR3 loop reads CASSQGKGKYF. DNA of the CDR3: TGTGCCAGCAGTCAGGGTAAGGGGAAGTACTTC.

With regard to this clone: At one of its ends the junction is not consistent with the germline gene, which may arise from a read error. The chain recombines TRBV2 with TRBJ2-1; 9 bases line up with TRBD1. Germline lookup yields CDR1 SNHLY and CDR2 FYNNEI. The CDR3 runs to 15 residues. In DNA, the CDR3 is TGTGCCAGCAGTGAATTTGGGACAGGGTACAGTGAGCAGTTCTTC. As protein: CASSEFGTGYSEQFF.

V and J are TRBV11-2 and TRBJ1-5, with D maybe TRBD1 (6 bases). Germline CDR1 and CDR2: SGHAT and FQNNGV. The ends were cut back, 6 bases at V and 4 bases at J, with 16 bases in the middle. The CDR3 length is 15 residues. The CDR3 here is CASSFTWGQNQPQHF. Written as DNA, the CDR3 is TGTGCCAGCAGTTTTACTTGGGGACAAAATCAGCCCCAGCATTTT.